Listed below are T cell receptor beta chains from one sample, sequenced in a study of T cells in Graves' hyperthyroidism and ophthalmopathy. Each CDR3 protein is one row after TCRdb ran MiXCR on the multiplex PCR reads. Of approximately 530,000 distinct CDR3 sequences in the sample, 15% to 20% were seen once. Sequenced sample: blood. These receptors were collected from a man aged 35-49 years with Graves' ophthalmopathy. Each CDR3 is given with its conserved first and last residue. The order of the fields is clone size, D gene, J gene, V gene, CDR3 protein, CDR3 DNA. D genes are given only for firm matches. A row's size may be missing; if present it is once, few, many or a size class.

size: many; D: TRBD2; J: TRBJ2-7; V: TRBV14; CDR3: CASSQHLAGDEQYF; DNA: TGTGCCAGCAGCCAACACCTAGCGGGGGACGAGCAGTACTTC
size: few; D: TRBD1; J: TRBJ2-3; V: TRBV12-3/TRBV12-4; CDR3: CASTHRGPDTQYF; DNA: TGTGCCAGCACCCACAGGGGCCCAGATACGCAGTATTTT
size: few; D: NA; J: TRBJ1-1; V: TRBV20-1; CDR3: CSAHRVNTEAFF; DNA: TGCAGTGCTCACAGGGTTAACACTGAAGCTTTCTTT
size: many; D: NA; J: TRBJ1-4; V: TRBV3-1; CDR3: CASSQAREKLFF; DNA: TGTGCCAGCAGCCAAGCTAGGGAAAAACTGTTTTTT
size: few; D: TRBD2; J: TRBJ2-3; V: TRBV7-9; CDR3: CASSRRRAGGDTQYF; DNA: TGTGCCAGCAGCCGCCGGAGGGCGGGAGGAGATACGCAGTATTTT
size: many; D: NA; J: TRBJ1-1; V: TRBV12-3/TRBV12-4; CDR3: CASGAWNTEAFF; DNA: TGTGCCAGCGGGGCTTGGAACACTGAAGCTTTCTTT
size: many; D: NA; J: TRBJ2-2; V: TRBV5-1; CDR3: CASSLAPNTGELFF; DNA: TGCGCCAGCAGCTTGGCCCCTAACACCGGGGAGCTGTTTTTT
size: many; D: NA; J: TRBJ2-2; V: TRBV7-9; CDR3: CASSFRSQAKTGELFF; DNA: TGTGCCAGCAGCTTCAGGTCACAGGCGAAGACCGGGGAGCTGTTTTTT
size: few; D: NA; J: TRBJ1-5; V: TRBV20-1; CDR3: CSARRVRNQPQHF; DNA: TGCAGTGCTAGAAGGGTCCGCAATCAGCCCCAGCATTTT
size: few; D: NA; J: TRBJ1-5; V: TRBV6-2/TRBV6-3; CDR3: CASSYEFGRGGNQPQHF; DNA: TGTGCCAGCAGTTACGAGTTCGGCAGGGGAGGCAATCAGCCCCAGCATTTT
size: many; D: NA; J: TRBJ1-5; V: TRBV12-5; CDR3: CASGLFRGQSGQPQHF; DNA: TGTGCTAGTGGTCTCTTCCGCGGGCAAAGCGGTCAGCCCCAGCATTTT
size: NA; D: TRBD2; J: TRBJ2-7; V: TRBV28; CDR3: CATRTSVAYEQYF; DNA: TGTGCCACCCGGACTAGTGTCGCCTACGAGCAGTACTTC
size: NA; D: NA; J: TRBJ2-2; V: TRBV12-3/TRBV12-4; CDR3: CASSLKEYTGELFF; DNA: TGTGCCAGCAGTTTAAAGGAATACACCGGGGAGCTGTTTTTT
size: many; D: TRBD1; J: TRBJ2-3; V: TRBV12-3/TRBV12-4; CDR3: CASSLPGQETDTQYF; DNA: TGTGCCAGCAGCCTACCAGGACAGGAGACAGATACGCAGTATTTT
size: few; D: NA; J: TRBJ2-2; V: TRBV30; CDR3: CAWIEGGNTGELFF; DNA: TGTGCCTGGATAGAGGGAGGGAACACCGGGGAGCTGTTTTTT
size: once; D: NA; J: TRBJ2-4; V: TRBV6-2/TRBV6-3; CDR3: CASSGQLTKNIQYF; DNA: TGTGCCAGCAGTGGACAGCTAACCAAAAACATTCAGTACTTC
size: NA; D: TRBD2; J: TRBJ2-2; V: TRBV20-1; CDR3: CSARDGLAGTGELFF; DNA: TGCAGTGCTAGAGATGGTCTAGCGGGGACCGGGGAGCTGTTTTTT
size: NA; D: TRBD2; J: TRBJ2-7; V: TRBV20-1; CDR3: CSARGGLGEQYF; DNA: TGCAGTGCCCGGGGGGGACTAGGCGAGCAGTACTTC
size: few; D: NA; J: TRBJ1-1; V: TRBV5-1; CDR3: CASSPHTRQTMNTEAFF; DNA: TGCGCCAGCAGCCCGCACACCCGACAGACCATGAACACTGAAGCTTTCTTT
size: few; D: TRBD1; J: TRBJ1-2; V: TRBV20-1; CDR3: CSAIRDRGPYGYTF; DNA: TGCAGTGCTATCCGGGACAGGGGGCCCTATGGCTACACCTTC
size: few; D: NA; J: TRBJ1-4; V: TRBV28; CDR3: CASSRPRDINEKLFF; DNA: TGTGCCAGCAGCCGACCCCGGGATATAAATGAAAAACTGTTTTTT
size: few; D: NA; J: TRBJ2-5; V: TRBV5-1; CDR3: CASSLADSPIQETQYF; DNA: TGCGCCAGCAGCTTGGCCGACAGCCCAATCCAAGAGACCCAGTACTTC
size: many; D: NA; J: TRBJ1-1; V: TRBV28; CDR3: CASSLSTWGIEAFF; DNA: TGTGCCAGCAGTTTATCCACTTGGGGGATAGAAGCTTTCTTT
size: many; D: NA; J: TRBJ2-5; V: TRBV2; CDR3: CASSLLGGAVQETQYF; DNA: TGTGCCAGCAGTCTACTGGGGGGCGCGGTACAAGAGACCCAGTACTTC
size: NA; D: TRBD1; J: TRBJ2-1; V: TRBV7-9; CDR3: CASSLGGTGTHEQFF; DNA: TGTGCCAGCAGCTTAGGTGGGACAGGGACCCATGAGCAGTTCTTC
size: few; D: NA; J: TRBJ1-4; V: TRBV5-1; CDR3: CASSPSTGTALGHEKLFF; DNA: TGCGCCAGCAGCCCGTCGACCGGGACGGCTTTAGGGCATGAAAAACTGTTTTTT
size: NA; D: TRBD2; J: TRBJ2-7; V: TRBV20-1; CDR3: CSAARLSGSLYEQYF; DNA: TGCAGTGCTGCCCGACTAAGCGGGAGTCTATACGAGCAGTACTTC
size: many; D: NA; J: TRBJ2-7; V: TRBV7-2; CDR3: CASSFKTSSSYEQYF; DNA: TGTGCCAGCAGCTTCAAGACTAGTTCCTCCTACGAGCAGTACTTC
size: few; D: NA; J: TRBJ2-7; V: TRBV5-6; CDR3: CASSLVAGPLREQYF; DNA: TGTGCCAGCAGCTTGGTGGCAGGGCCTCTACGGGAGCAGTACTTC
size: NA; D: TRBD1; J: TRBJ1-1; V: TRBV10-3; CDR3: CAISSTGENTEAFF; DNA: TGTGCCATCAGCTCTACAGGGGAGAACACTGAAGCTTTCTTT
size: NA; D: NA; J: TRBJ1-5; V: TRBV4-2; CDR3: CASSQDVGGPQHF; DNA: TGTGCCAGCAGCCAAGATGTCGGGGGGCCCCAGCATTTT
size: many; D: NA; J: TRBJ2-7; V: TRBV5-5; CDR3: CASSAVPGPQPYEQYF; DNA: TGTGCCAGCAGCGCTGTACCGGGACCCCAGCCCTACGAGCAGTACTTC
size: few; D: NA; J: TRBJ1-1; V: TRBV20-1; CDR3: CSAREQGHSRPEAFF; DNA: TGCAGTGCTAGGGAACAGGGACACTCCCGACCTGAAGCTTTCTTT
size: few; D: NA; J: TRBJ1-1; V: TRBV4-1; CDR3: CASSQFTGSTEAFF; DNA: TGCGCCAGCAGCCAATTTACAGGGAGCACTGAAGCTTTCTTT
size: many; D: NA; J: TRBJ2-1; V: TRBV5-1; CDR3: CASSKITGRESNEQFF; DNA: TGCGCCAGCAGCAAAATCACAGGGAGGGAGAGCAATGAGCAGTTCTTC